This record covers a single TCR beta chain. Using immunoSEQ multiplex PCR, the repertoire was profiled, and TCRdb retains in-frame clones only, with some absent. The repertoire holds about 250,000 clones, with 70% to 90% as singletons. This entry comes from a study of blood T cell repertoires in COVID-19. Study summary: From the United States, Italy and Spain came samples of acute and convalescent COVID-19. Sources were T cells, B-cell-depleted T cells, or PBMCs; the material itself was cDNA or gDNA.

This TCR derives from a woman between 40 and 55 years old who had recovered from COVID-19. The source material was peripheral blood.

CDR3 amino acids: CASSPRHGQETQYF. Here the CDR3 DNA reads TGTGCCAGCAGCCCCCGACACGGCCAAGAGACCCAGTACTTC. The rearrangement links TRBV11-3 to TRBJ2-5; no clear D gene. The V end was cut by 5 bases, the J end by 1 base, with 11 bases between. The germline gives CDR1 SGHNT, CDR2 YENEEA. CDR3 size: 14 residues.